This T cell receptor (beta chain) was sequenced in a study of cytomegalovirus exposure and HLA in healthy donors. The study's findings and limits: The productive fraction for most TCR beta V segments was about 90% or about 30% in an earlier analysis. TCR beta sequences numbering 16,951 were associated with HLA alleles at 0.05 false discovery rate in a later analysis. Later work showed greater clonal expansion in HLA-associated TCR beta chains than in equally common others. V- and J-gene trimming in TCR beta was tied to a missense DCLRE1C variant by an analysis performed later.

The PCR made use of 60 Vbeta and 13 Jbeta primers. Profiled with immunoSEQ multiplex PCR; TCRdb holds only in-frame clones, not every one. The sample has tens of thousands of clones, over 55% seen once; the top ten hold under 25%. This clone has just a few counts. Its antigen is as yet unknown. The CDR3 is 14 residues long. Germline CDR1 is SNHLY and CDR2 is FYNNEI. The J segment lost 1 base and the V segment lost 10 bases, leaving 6 bases of the junction unmatched. The sample taken for sequencing was PBMCs. The sequence was obtained from a woman aged 45-59 years in good health and CMV-seropositive. This rearrangement joins TRBV2 to TRBJ2-3; TRBD1 matches at 9 bases. The CDR3 loop is CATSRQGGTDTQYF. The CDR3 DNA reads as TGTGCCACCTCACGACAGGGGGGCACAGATACGCAGTATTTT. Full variable domain (rest looked up from reference TRBV2 and TRBJ2-3): EPEVTQTPSHQVTQMGQEVILRCVPISNHLYFYWYRQILGQKVEFLVSFYNNEISEKSEIFDDQFSVERPDGSNFTLKIRSTKLEDSAMYFCATSRQGGTDTQYFGPGTRLTVL.